Listed below are T cell receptor beta chains from one sample, sequenced in a study of T cell changes during pregnancy in multiple sclerosis. Profiled with immunoSEQ multiplex PCR; TCRdb holds only in-frame clones, not every one. The sample holds about 64,000 clones, 90% seen once. The sample in question was peripheral blood, obtained in the third trimester of pregnancy. The receptor source for this set is a female donor in good health, enrolled as a control in a pregnancy study. Each CDR3 is given with its conserved first and last residue. The D gene is left open where the match is weak. Rows give clone size only sometimes, using once, few, many, or a class for an expanded clone.

v_call	cdr3_length	clone_size	d_call	j_call	cdr3_nt	cdr3_aa
TRBV6-5	15	.	.	TRBJ2-1	TGTGCCAGCAGCACAGGGACCACGACCTACAATGAGCAGTTCTTC	CASSTGTTTYNEQFF
TRBV6-5	15	.	TRBD2	TRBJ2-3	TGTGCCAGCAGAACAACCGGACTAGCGAAGAATACGCAGTATTTT	CASRTTGLAKNTQYF
TRBV5-4	17	.	.	TRBJ2-1	TGTGCCAGCAGCCCACCTCACCCGGCCCCAGGCTACAATGAGCAGTTCTTC	CASSPPHPAPGYNEQFF
TRBV6-1	16	.	TRBD1	TRBJ1-5	TGTGCCAGCAGTGCCTGGACAGGGGAGAACAATCAGCCCCAGCATTTT	CASSAWTGENNQPQHF
TRBV6-4	15	.	TRBD2	TRBJ2-3	TGTGCCAGCAGTGATCTAGCGGGAGTTACAGATACGCAGTATTTT	CASSDLAGVTDTQYF
TRBV7-9	12	.	.	TRBJ1-1	TGTGCCAGCAGCCTGGCGGACAGTGAAGCTTTCTTT	CASSLADSEAFF
TRBV5-4	13	.	.	TRBJ1-2	TGTGCCAGCAGCTTGCAGGGGAGCTATGGCTACACCTTC	CASSLQGSYGYTF
TRBV6-5	13	.	.	TRBJ1-1	TGTGCCAGCGGAAAGGGGCAATGGGCTGAAGCTTTCTTT	CASGKGQWAEAFF
TRBV2	15	.	TRBD1	TRBJ1-4	TGTGCCAGCATTACAAGACAGGGGCTCGGTGAAAAACTGTTTTTT	CASITRQGLGEKLFF
TRBV11-3	13	.	.	TRBJ2-7	TGTGCCAGCAGCTTCGTCGTGGGGGGCGAGCAGTACTTC	CASSFVVGGEQYF
TRBV29-1	14	.	.	TRBJ2-7	TGCAGCGTTGGAGAGGCAGGCCGCGTGTTGGAGCAGTACTTC	CSVGEAGRVLEQYF
TRBV6-6	13	.	.	TRBJ1-1	TGTGGGACTATGTTGCAACTAAACACTGAAGCTTTCTTT	CGTMLQLNTEAFF
TRBV4-1	15	.	.	TRBJ1-1	TGCGCCAGCAGCCAGGGAGGGCAAGCTAGGACTGAAGCTTTCTTT	CASSQGGQARTEAFF
TRBV18	17	.	TRBD1	TRBJ2-2	TGTGCCAGCTCACCACCGAAGGTGGGACAGGGCACCGGGGAGCTGTTTTTT	CASSPPKVGQGTGELFF
TRBV12-5	15	once	TRBD1	TRBJ1-5	TGTGCTAGTGGTTTGGTACAGGGGGCCAATCAGCCCCAGCATTTT	CASGLVQGANQPQHF
TRBV6-5	15	.	.	TRBJ2-7	TGTGCCAGCAGTCGCACCGGGACAATCGCCTACGAGCAGTACTTC	CASSRTGTIAYEQYF
TRBV20-1	11	.	.	TRBJ1-1	TGCAGTGCCCGATCACTCCGTGAAGCTTTCTTT	CSARSLREAFF
TRBV6-5	13	once	TRBD1	TRBJ2-7	TGTGCAAGTGGACAGGAGGTCCCCTACGAGCAGTACTTC	CASGQEVPYEQYF
TRBV5-1	17	.	TRBD2	TRBJ2-2	TGCGCCAGCAGCTTGGCCAGGCGGGGGGCGGACACCGGGGAGCTGTTTTTT	CASSLARRGADTGELFF
TRBV11-3	18	.	TRBD1	TRBJ2-3	TGTGCCAGCAGCTTAGATCCGTCGGGACAGCACTTGACAGATACGCAGTATTTT	CASSLDPSGQHLTDTQYF
TRBV5-1	13	.	.	TRBJ1-6	TGCGCCAGCAGCCCGGGGGATAATTCACCCCTCCACTTT	CASSPGDNSPLHF
TRBV11-2	17	.	TRBD1	TRBJ1-4	TGTGCCAGCAGCCCCCAGGACAGGGGGCCGTTTAGTGAAAAACTGTTTTTT	CASSPQDRGPFSEKLFF
TRBV7-7	14	.	.	TRBJ2-5	TGTGCCAGCAGTGGGGGGAACAGCGGCGAGACCCAGTACTTC	CASSGGNSGETQYF
TRBV13	12	few	TRBD1	TRBJ1-5	TGTGCCAGCGGACAGGGAGGTCAGCCCCAGCATTTT	CASGQGGQPQHF
TRBV9	15	once	TRBD1	TRBJ1-2	TGTGCCAGCAGCGTTGGCCCGGGACAGGGATATGGCTACACCTTC	CASSVGPGQGYGYTF
TRBV29-1	11	.	.	TRBJ1-2	TGCAGCGTTTCATCGGGCTATGGCTACACCTTC	CSVSSGYGYTF
TRBV30	13	.	.	TRBJ1-6	TGTGCCTGGAGTGCACAGGGAATTTCACCCCTCCACTTT	CAWSAQGISPLHF
TRBV5-4	13	.	.	TRBJ1-2	TGTGCCAGCAGCTTGAATTGGGGAGGTGGCTACACCTTC	CASSLNWGGGYTF
TRBV5-4	13	.	TRBD1	TRBJ1-2	TGTGCCAGCAGCTTGGACAGGGGGCAAGGCTACACCTTC	CASSLDRGQGYTF
TRBV5-5	17	.	.	TRBJ1-6	TGTGCCAGCAGCTTGGCCTCTGCGGGCTCCTATAATTCACCCCTCCACTTT	CASSLASAGSYNSPLHF
TRBV5-6	14	once	.	TRBJ1-2	TGTGCCAGCAGCTTCGGGCAGGGGCTGGATGGCTACACCTTC	CASSFGQGLDGYTF
TRBV7-2	14	.	TRBD2	TRBJ2-3	TGTGCCAGCAGCTCTGGACTAGCTTTCGATCCGCAGTATTTT	CASSSGLAFDPQYF
TRBV5-4	17	.	TRBD2	TRBJ2-7	TGTGCCAGCAGCTCCGGGACTAGCGGGCTCTTGGGAAACGAGCAGTACTTC	CASSSGTSGLLGNEQYF
TRBV10-3	15	.	TRBD1	TRBJ1-3	TGTGCCATCAGTAAGGACAGGAGCTCTGGAAACACCATATATTTT	CAISKDRSSGNTIYF
TRBV19	14	.	.	TRBJ1-1	TGTGCCAGTACCCGGCGGGGAGGGGACACTGAAGCTTTCTTT	CASTRRGGDTEAFF
TRBV18	14	.	.	TRBJ1-3	TGTGCCAGCTCACCAGACAGGCGGAGAAACACCATATATTTT	CASSPDRRRNTIYF
TRBV29-1	13	.	.	TRBJ1-1	TGCAGCGGGGGGGGGACTTTGAACACTGAAGCTTTCTTT	CSGGGTLNTEAFF
TRBV28	16	.	TRBD1	TRBJ1-5	TGTGCCAGCACCTCTTCATCGGGACAGGTCAATCAGCCCCAGCATTTT	CASTSSSGQVNQPQHF
TRBV25-1	14	.	TRBD1	TRBJ1-6	TGTGCCAGCAGTGCTCCAGGGGGAAATTCACCCCTCCACTTT	CASSAPGGNSPLHF
TRBV2	15	.	.	TRBJ2-2	TGTGCCAGCAGTGAAGGGGGCCCAAAACCCGGGGAGCTGTTTTTT	CASSEGGPKPGELFF
TRBV25-1	15	.	.	TRBJ1-2	TGTGCCAGCAGAGAGTCGGACAGTTTTAACTATGGCTACACCTTC	CASRESDSFNYGYTF
TRBV19	15	.	.	TRBJ1-6	TGTGCCAGCACCGGCGAGTGGGGGCTCAGTTCACCCCTCCACTTT	CASTGEWGLSSPLHF
TRBV19	13	once	.	TRBJ1-4	TGTGCCAGGTACAGGGTCGGGAATGAAAAACTGTTTTTT	CARYRVGNEKLFF
TRBV7-2	14	.	.	TRBJ1-1	TGTGCCAGCAGCTTAATCCAGGGGACCACTGAAGCTTTCTTT	CASSLIQGTTEAFF
TRBV19	15	.	TRBD1	TRBJ2-7	TGTGCCAGTAGTCCCGGGACAGGGAGCTCCTACGAGCAGTACTTC	CASSPGTGSSYEQYF
TRBV11-2	15	once	TRBD2	TRBJ2-1	TGTGCCAGCAGCCCGAGCGGGGGCCGTTACAATGAGCAGTTCTTC	CASSPSGGRYNEQFF
TRBV5-5	14	.	.	TRBJ2-5	TGTGCCAGCCTACCCGGGGTGTACCAAGAGACCCAGTACTTC	CASLPGVYQETQYF
TRBV30	13	.	.	TRBJ1-3	TGTGCCTGGAGCCCCGACAGAGGAAACACCATATATTTT	CAWSPDRGNTIYF
TRBV5-1	15	.	TRBD1	TRBJ1-1	TGCGCCAGCAGCTTTTTGACAGGGCACGACACTGAAGCTTTCTTT	CASSFLTGHDTEAFF
TRBV25-1	13	.	TRBD2	TRBJ2-7	TGTGCCAGCAGTGCGCCGGGACTAGTTTTCCCGTACTTC	CASSAPGLVFPYF
TRBV27	16	once	TRBD1	TRBJ2-7	TGTGCCAGCAGTTTACTTTCCCGGGACAGCTCCTACGAGCAGTACTTC	CASSLLSRDSSYEQYF
TRBV11-3	16	.	TRBD2	TRBJ2-5	TGTGCCAGCAGCTTCGCGGGACTAGCAAGGGGGGAGACCCAGTACTTC	CASSFAGLARGETQYF
TRBV18	14	.	TRBD1	TRBJ2-7	TGTGCCAGCTCACCACAGGGGGCCCTCTACGAGCAGTACTTC	CASSPQGALYEQYF
TRBV27	14	few	TRBD1	TRBJ2-4	TGTGCCAGCAGTTCGGGACAGCACAAAAACATTCAGTACTTC	CASSSGQHKNIQYF
TRBV30	13	.	.	TRBJ1-4	TGTGCCTGGAGTTGGGGCAGGCGAGAAAAACTGTTTTTT	CAWSWGRREKLFF